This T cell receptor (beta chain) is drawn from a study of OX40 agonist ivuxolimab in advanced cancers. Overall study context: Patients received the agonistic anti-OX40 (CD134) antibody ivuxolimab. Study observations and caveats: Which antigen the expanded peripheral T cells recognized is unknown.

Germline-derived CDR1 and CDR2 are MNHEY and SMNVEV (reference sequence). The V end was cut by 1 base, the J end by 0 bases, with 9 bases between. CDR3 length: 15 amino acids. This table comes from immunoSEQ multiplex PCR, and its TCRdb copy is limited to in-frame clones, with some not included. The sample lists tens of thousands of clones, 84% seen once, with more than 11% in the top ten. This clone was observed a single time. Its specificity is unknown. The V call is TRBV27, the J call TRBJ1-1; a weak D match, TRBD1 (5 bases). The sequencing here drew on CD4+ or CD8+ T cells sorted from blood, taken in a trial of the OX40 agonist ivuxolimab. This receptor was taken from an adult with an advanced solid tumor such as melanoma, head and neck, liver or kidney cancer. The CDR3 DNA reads TGTGCCAGCAGTTTATTTGGAGGGGTGAACACTGAAGCTTTCTTT. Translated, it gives CASSLFGGVNTEAFF.